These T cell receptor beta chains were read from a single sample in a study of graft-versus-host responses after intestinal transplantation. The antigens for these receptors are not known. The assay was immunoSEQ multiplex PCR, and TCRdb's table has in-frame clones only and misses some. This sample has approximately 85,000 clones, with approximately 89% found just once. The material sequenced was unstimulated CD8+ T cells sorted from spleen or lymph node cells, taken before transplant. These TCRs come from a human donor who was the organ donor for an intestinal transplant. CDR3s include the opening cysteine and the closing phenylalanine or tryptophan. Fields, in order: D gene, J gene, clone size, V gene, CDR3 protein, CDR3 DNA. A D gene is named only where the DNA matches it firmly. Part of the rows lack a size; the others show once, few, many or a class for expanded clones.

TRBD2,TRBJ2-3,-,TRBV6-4,CASRELTSGGDFSTDTQYF,TGTGCCAGCAGGGAATTGACTAGCGGGGGGGACTTTAGCACAGATACGCAGTATTTT
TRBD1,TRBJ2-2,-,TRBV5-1,CASSSKVWDRGVGELFF,TGCGCCAGCAGCTCCAAAGTCTGGGACAGGGGTGTCGGGGAGCTGTTTTTT
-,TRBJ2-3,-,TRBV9,CASSVYGLWDTDTQYF,TGTGCCAGCAGCGTGTACGGTTTGTGGGACACAGATACGCAGTATTTT
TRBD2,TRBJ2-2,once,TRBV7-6,CASRLAGASNTGELFF,TGTGCCAGCCGGTTAGCGGGGGCCTCAAACACCGGGGAGCTGTTTTTT
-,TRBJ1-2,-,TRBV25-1,CASTGQAGAYGYTF,TGTGCCAGCACAGGCCAGGCAGGAGCGTATGGCTACACCTTC
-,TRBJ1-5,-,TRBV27,CASSFIGRVRGQPQHF,TGTGCCAGCAGTTTCATCGGGAGGGTTAGGGGTCAGCCCCAGCATTTT
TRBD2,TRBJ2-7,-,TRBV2,CASSDTTSGDYEQYF,TGTGCCAGCAGTGACACGACTAGCGGGGACTACGAGCAGTACTTC
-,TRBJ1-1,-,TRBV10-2,CASSDNRATEAFF,TGCGCCAGCAGCGACAACAGGGCCACTGAAGCTTTCTTT
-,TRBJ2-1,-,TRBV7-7,CASSPRTEFNEQFF,TGTGCTAGCAGCCCACGGACCGAGTTCAATGAGCAGTTCTTC
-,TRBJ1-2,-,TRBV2,CASSDDQGFGYGYTF,TGTGCCAGCAGTGACGACCAGGGCTTTGGCTATGGCTACACCTTC
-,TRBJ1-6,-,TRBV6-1,CASSEAAASGSPLHF,TGTGCCAGCAGTGAAGCAGCAGCCTCGGGTTCACCCCTCCACTTT
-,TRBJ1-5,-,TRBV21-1,CASSPGDRGSNQPQHF,TGTGCCAGCAGTCCCGGCGACCGAGGTAGCAATCAGCCCCAGCATTTT
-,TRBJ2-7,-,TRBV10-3,CASAGGGGQDVYEQYF,TGTGCCTCCGCCGGCGGGGGCGGACAGGATGTCTACGAGCAGTACTTC
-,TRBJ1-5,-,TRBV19,CASSIGDSNSRAQHF,TGTGCCAGTAGTATAGGTGACAGCAATTCCAGGGCCCAGCATTTT
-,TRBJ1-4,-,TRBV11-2,CASSHNIRVGGIDEKLFF,TGTGCCAGCAGCCATAATATAAGGGTGGGGGGAATAGATGAAAAACTGTTTTTT
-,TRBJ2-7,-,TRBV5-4,CASSLGFNQLSYEQYF,TGTGCCAGCAGCTTGGGTTTCAACCAGCTCTCCTACGAGCAGTACTTC
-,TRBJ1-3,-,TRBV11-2,CASSLYRAGNTIYF,TGTGCCAGCAGCCTATACAGGGCTGGAAACACCATATATTTT
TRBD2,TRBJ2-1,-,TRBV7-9,CASSGGLAGWSYNEQFF,TGTGCCAGCAGCGGGGGACTAGCGGGCTGGTCCTACAATGAGCAGTTCTTC
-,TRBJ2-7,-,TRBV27,CASSIGPSGEQYF,TGTGCCAGCAGCATCGGACCCTCCGGCGAGCAGTACTTC
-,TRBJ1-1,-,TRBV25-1,CASSESTGNTEAFF,TGTGCCAGCAGTGAGAGTACAGGGAACACTGAAGCTTTCTTT
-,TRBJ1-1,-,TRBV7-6,CASSLGEANTEAFF,TGTGCCAGCAGCTTAGGCGAGGCGAACACTGAAGCTTTCTTT
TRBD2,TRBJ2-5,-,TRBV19,CASSIGSGSGETQYF,TGTGCCAGTAGTATTGGTAGCGGGAGCGGTGAGACCCAGTACTTC
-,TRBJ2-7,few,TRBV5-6,CASSLGYEQYF,TGTGCCAGCAGCTTGGGATACGAGCAGTACTTC
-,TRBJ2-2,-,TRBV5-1,CASSWVSLGINTGELFF,TGCGCCAGCAGCTGGGTCTCCCTGGGGATTAACACCGGGGAGCTGTTTTTT
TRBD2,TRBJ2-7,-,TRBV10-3,CAIKGTSARPYEQYF,TGTGCCATCAAAGGTACTAGCGCCAGACCCTACGAGCAGTACTTC
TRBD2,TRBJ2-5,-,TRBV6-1,CASSDWREGRETQYF,TGTGCCAGCAGTGACTGGCGGGAGGGCCGGGAGACCCAGTACTTC
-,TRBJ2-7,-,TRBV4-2,CASSQEYNEQYF,TGTGCCAGCAGCCAAGAATATAACGAGCAGTACTTC
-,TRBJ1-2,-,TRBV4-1,CASSPLPMVKYGYTF,TGCGCCAGCAGCCCGTTACCGATGGTGAAATATGGCTACACCTTC
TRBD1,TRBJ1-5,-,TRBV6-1,CASRATGGLIQPQHF,TGTGCCAGCAGAGCGACAGGGGGTTTGATTCAGCCCCAGCATTTT
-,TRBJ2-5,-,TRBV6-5,CASSVRDPWETQYF,TGTGCCAGCAGTGTCCGGGACCCCTGGGAGACCCAGTACTTC
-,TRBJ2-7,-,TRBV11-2,CASSLGKIYEQYF,TGTGCCAGCAGCTTGGGCAAAATCTACGAGCAGTACTTC
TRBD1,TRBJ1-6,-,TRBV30,CAWSTGLQGHNSPLHF,TGTGCCTGGAGTACAGGACTACAGGGGCATAATTCACCCCTCCACTTT
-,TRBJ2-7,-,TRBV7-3,CASSGLATHEQYF,TGTGCCAGCAGCGGTCTAGCGACCCACGAGCAGTACTTC
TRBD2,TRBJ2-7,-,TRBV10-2,CASSESSGGYEQYF,TGCGCCAGCAGTGAATCTAGCGGGGGGTACGAGCAGTACTTC
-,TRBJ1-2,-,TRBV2,CASSEGSLNYGYTF,TGTGCCAGCAGTGAAGGCAGCCTTAACTATGGCTACACCTTC